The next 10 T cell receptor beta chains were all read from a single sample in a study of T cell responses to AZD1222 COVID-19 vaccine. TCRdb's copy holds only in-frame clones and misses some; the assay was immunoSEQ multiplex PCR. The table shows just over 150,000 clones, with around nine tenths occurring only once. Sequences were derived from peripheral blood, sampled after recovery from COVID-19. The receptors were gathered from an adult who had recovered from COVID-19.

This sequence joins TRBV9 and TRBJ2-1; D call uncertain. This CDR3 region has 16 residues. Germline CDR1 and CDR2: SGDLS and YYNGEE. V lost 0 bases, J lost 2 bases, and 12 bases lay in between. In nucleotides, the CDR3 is TGTGCCAGCAGCGTAGAACAACCAGCGCCCTACAATGAGCAGTTCTTC. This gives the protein CASSVEQPAPYNEQFF.

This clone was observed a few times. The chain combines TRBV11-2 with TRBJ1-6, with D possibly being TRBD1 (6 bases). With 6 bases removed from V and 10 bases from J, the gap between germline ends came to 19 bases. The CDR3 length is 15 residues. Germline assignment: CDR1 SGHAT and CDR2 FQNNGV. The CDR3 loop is CASRSFGTHGSPLHF. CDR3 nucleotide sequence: TGTGCCAGCAGATCGTTCGGGACACATGGATCACCCCTCCACTTT. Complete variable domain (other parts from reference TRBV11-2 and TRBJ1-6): EAGVAQSPRYKIIEKRQSVAFWCNPISGHATLYWYQQILGQGPKLLIQFQNNGVVDDSQLPKDRFSAERLKGVDSTLKIQPAKLEDSAVYLCASRSFGTHGSPLHFGNGTRLTVT.

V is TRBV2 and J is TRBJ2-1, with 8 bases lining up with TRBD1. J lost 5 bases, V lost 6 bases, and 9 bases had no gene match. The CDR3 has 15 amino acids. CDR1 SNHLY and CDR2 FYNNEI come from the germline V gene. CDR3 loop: CASSRQGAVDNEQFF. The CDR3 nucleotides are TGTGCCAGCAGCCGGCAGGGGGCCGTGGACAATGAGCAGTTCTTC.

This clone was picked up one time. Written as DNA, the CDR3 is TGTGCCAGCAGGACTCGCTCCTACGAGCAGTACTTC. Amino acids: CASRTRSYEQYF. The chain carries TRBV11-2 and TRBJ2-7; D ambiguous. V lost 6 bases and J 0 bases, leaving 6 bases between the germline ends. Germline loops: CDR1 SGHAT, CDR2 FQNNGV. The CDR3 is 12 residues long.

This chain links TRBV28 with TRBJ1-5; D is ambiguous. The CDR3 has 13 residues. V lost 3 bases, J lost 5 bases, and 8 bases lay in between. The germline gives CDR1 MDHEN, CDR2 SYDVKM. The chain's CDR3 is CASSLEADQPQHF. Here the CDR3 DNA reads TGTGCCAGCAGTTTGGAGGCTGATCAGCCCCAGCATTTT.

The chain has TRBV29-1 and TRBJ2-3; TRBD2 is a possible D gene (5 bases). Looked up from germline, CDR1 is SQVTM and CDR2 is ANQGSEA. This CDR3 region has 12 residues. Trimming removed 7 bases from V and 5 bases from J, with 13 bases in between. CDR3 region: CSGRTGRDTQYF. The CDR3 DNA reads TGCAGCGGACGGACTGGACGAGATACGCAGTATTTT.

The CDR3, as DNA: TGCGCCAGCAGCCCGGGGACAGGGAACAATGAGCAGTTCTTC. Translated: CASSPGTGNNEQFF. J is TRBJ2-1 and V is TRBV5-1, with 9 bases matching TRBD1. The CDR3 is made up of 14 amino acids. Per the germline V gene, CDR1 is SGHRS and CDR2 is YFSETQ. V shed 4 bases, J shed 5 bases, and the junction held 4 bases outside the gene matches.

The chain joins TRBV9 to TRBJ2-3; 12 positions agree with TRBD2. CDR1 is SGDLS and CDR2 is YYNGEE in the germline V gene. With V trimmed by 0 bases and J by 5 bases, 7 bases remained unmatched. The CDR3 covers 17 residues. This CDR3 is CASSVDPSGGALDTQYF. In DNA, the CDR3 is TGTGCCAGCAGCGTAGATCCTAGCGGGGGGGCATTAGATACGCAGTATTTT.

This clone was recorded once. As DNA, the CDR3 is TGTGCCAGCTCACCATGGCAGGGTAGCGACACCGGGGAGCTGTTTTTT. Translating it yields CASSPWQGSDTGELFF. The chain couples TRBV18 to TRBJ2-2; D might be TRBD1 or TRBD2, each matching 5 bases. Between the trimmed V and J ends, which lost 2 bases and 3 bases, there was a span of 13 bases. Germline CDR1 reads KGHSH; CDR2 reads LQKENI. The CDR3 spans 16 residues.

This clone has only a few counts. The CDR3 region is CASSEALGSVGELFF. Written as DNA, the CDR3 is TGTGCCAGCAGTGAAGCCCTAGGGTCCGTGGGGGAGCTGTTTTTT. J is TRBJ2-2 and V is TRBV2; D is unresolved. V was clipped by 0 bases and J by 8 bases, with 13 bases between them. Germline loops: CDR1 SNHLY, CDR2 FYNNEI. There are 15 residues in the CDR3.